The next 24 T cell receptor beta chains were all read from a single sample in a study of CD8+CD57+ T cells in acquired aplastic anemia. The template for TCR beta VDJ and CDR3 sequence profiling was genomic DNA. In TCRdb, the reads were re-called with MiXCR into one record per CDR3 protein. The sample lists roughly 160,000 distinct CDR3 sequences; about 70% were seen once. Previously, flow cytometry had revealed CD8+CD57+ cell expansion in the patients chosen for sequencing. Sequencing was done on a sample of sorted CD4+, CD8+, or CD8+CD57+ T cells (not recorded which) from PBMCs. The receptors stem from a human donor with aplastic anemia.

In this sample, this clonotype turned up a few times. The J gene is TRBJ2-5, the V gene TRBV20-1; 14 bases match TRBD2. CDR1 is DFQATT and CDR2 is SNEGSKA in the germline V gene (reference sequence). The CDR3 length is 15 residues. Trimming took 4 bases from V and 5 from J; bases not matched to a gene: 6. In DNA form, the CDR3 reads TGCAGTGCTACCAGACTAGCGGGGGGGCGGGAGACCCAGTACTTC. It codes for CSATRLAGGRETQYF.

The CDR3 bases are TGTGCCAGCAGCTACGGGACAGGGGGGGTGGACGAGCAGTACTTC. Translating it yields CASSYGTGGVDEQYF. The V and J genes are TRBV2 and TRBJ2-7; 11 bases agree with TRBD1. This CDR3 has 15 residues. Germline trimming cut 6 bases from V and 5 bases from J; bases unmatched to any gene: 9. Germline CDR1 SNHLY, CDR2 FYNNEI.

V and J are TRBV19 and TRBJ2-7; 7 nucleotides agree with TRBD1. The CDR3 runs to 14 residues. The germline gives CDR1 LNHDA, CDR2 SQIVND (reference sequence). The J segment lost 2 bases and the V segment lost 7 bases, leaving 8 bases of the junction unmatched. The CDR3 coding sequence is TGTGCCAGTACCATAGGGACAGCCCCCTACGAGCAGTACTTC. This translates into CASTIGTAPYEQYF.

The genes are TRBV24-1 and TRBJ2-5, with 7 nucleotides matching TRBD2. V lost 2 bases and J lost 4; bases outside the gene matches: 3. Per germline, CDR1 KGHDR and CDR2 SFDVKD. The CDR3 has 14 residues. The CDR3 DNA sequence: TGTGCCACCAGTGATTCCAGGGAGGGAGAGACCCAGTACTTC. This encodes CATSDSREGETQYF.

This chain joins TRBV12-5 and TRBJ2-3; 8 nucleotides agree with TRBD2. The trim removed 1 base at V and 5 bases at J, leaving 2 bases unmatched. Looked up from germline, CDR1 is LGHNT and CDR2 is FRNRAP. CDR3 length: 14 residues. CDR3 DNA: TGTGCTAGTGGTTTGGGGCTAGCGGGAGATACGCAGTATTTT. This translates into CASGLGLAGDTQYF.

CDR3: CAIREELPGDTQYF. The CDR3, as DNA: TGTGCCATCAGAGAAGAGTTACCCGGGGATACGCAGTATTTT. The chain joins TRBV10-3 to TRBJ2-3; D remains ambiguous. V gave up 6 bases and J gave up 6 bases, with 16 bases separating them. Germline V gene data show CDR1 as ENHRY and CDR2 as SYGVKD. The CDR3 loop spans 14 amino acids.

For the CDR3, the DNA is TGTGCCAGCCGGGGGGGAAACACCATATATTTT. This codes for CASRGGNTIYF. The chain has TRBV2 and TRBJ1-3, with TRBD1 as a possible D gene (5 bases). CDR1 is SNHLY, CDR2 FYNNEI, per germline. Trimming left V 8 bases short and J 4 bases short, with 6 bases between. This CDR3 comprises 11 residues.

This clonotype was counted between two and nine times. The V call is TRBV15, the J call TRBJ1-6; D call uncertain. The CDR3 extends over 13 amino acids. Germline CDR1 reads LNHNV; CDR2 reads YYDKDF (reference sequence). V lost 3 bases to trimming and J lost 10 bases, with 10 bases between them. The CDR3 nucleotides read TGTGCCACCAGCAGGACCGGGCCATCACCCCTCCACTTT. Protein product: CATSRTGPSPLHF.

This chain joins TRBV19 and TRBJ2-7, with 7 nucleotides matching TRBD1. CDR3 length: 15 amino acids. Trimming took 5 bases from V and 1 from J; bases not matched to a gene: 8. Germline CDR1 and CDR2: LNHDA and SQIVND (reference sequence). The CDR3 nucleotides read TGTGCCAGTAGTCCTGACAGGGAAGCATCCTACGAGCAGTACTTC. It codes for CASSPDREASYEQYF.

The chain employs TRBV6-5 and TRBJ1-6, with a tentative D call TRBD1 (6 bases). The CDR3 length is 14 residues. CDR1 is MNHEY and CDR2 is SVGAGI in the germline V gene. V lost 3 bases, J lost 8 bases, and 11 bases lay in between. The DNA of the CDR3 is TGTGCCAGCAGTTATTACAGGGATGATTCACCCCTCCACTTT. Translation gives CASSYYRDDSPLHF.

This clonotype has only a few counts. The J gene is TRBJ2-1, the V gene TRBV24-1, with D possibly being TRBD1 or TRBD2 (5 bases each). V lost 3 bases and J lost 0, with 8 bases in between. CDR3 length: 15 residues. CDR1 KGHDR and CDR2 SFDVKD come from the germline V gene. CDR3 in DNA: TGTGCCACCAGTGATGGAGGACACTCCTACAATGAGCAGTTCTTC. This translates into CATSDGGHSYNEQFF.

The CDR3 bases are TGCAGTGCTAGGAACGCTGGGGCCAACGTCCTGACTTTC. Encoded protein: CSARNAGANVLTF. This chain links TRBV20-1 with TRBJ2-6; D not certain. Germline V lookup: CDR1 DFQATT, CDR2 SNEGSKA (reference sequence). CDR3 length: 13 residues. Trimming removed 3 bases at V and 2 bases at J, with 5 bases between.

In its sample, this clonotype was seen a few times. The CDR3 sequence is CASVGGYTF. The CDR3 bases are TGTGCCTCGGTGGGTGGCTACACCTTC. The gene calls are TRBV10-3 and TRBJ1-2, with D unresolved. CDR1 ENHRY and CDR2 SYGVKD come from the germline V gene. This CDR3 contains 9 residues. Trimming left V 11 bases short and J 7 bases short, with 8 bases between.

The rearrangement links TRBV5-1 to TRBJ1-1; D is perhaps TRBD1 (6 bases). Trimming shortened V by 0 bases and J by 4 bases, and 10 bases separated the two germline ends. The CDR3 has 14 amino acids. Germline CDR1 reads SGHRS; CDR2 reads YFSETQ. The CDR3, as DNA: TGCGCCAGCAGCTTGGGGGGGCTGGGCACTGAAGCTTTCTTT. It yields the protein CASSLGGLGTEAFF.

This clonotype was counted many times. The chain links TRBV6-4 to TRBJ2-6; D call uncertain. Germline V CDR1 and CDR2: MRHNA, SNTAGT. The V end was cut by 4 bases, the J end by 0 bases, with 10 bases between. There are 16 residues in the CDR3. CDR3 DNA: TGTGCCAGCAGTGGGCAGGAAAGCTCTGGGGCCAACGTCCTGACTTTC. Protein: CASSGQESSGANVLTF.

This clonotype was counted a single time. The chain has TRBV7-9 and TRBJ2-5; D is unclear. CDR3 length equals 13 residues. V dropped 2 bases and J dropped 5 bases, with 9 bases sitting between them. Germline assignment: CDR1 SEHNR and CDR2 FQNEAQ (reference sequence). CDR3 residues: CASSLPIEETQYF. CDR3 bases: TGTGCCAGCAGCTTACCCATTGAGGAGACCCAGTACTTC.

This clonotype was picked up one time. This chain connects TRBV27 to TRBJ2-5, with D perhaps TRBD2 (7 bases). The CDR3 totals 14 residues. Germline assignment: CDR1 MNHEY and CDR2 SMNVEV (reference sequence). The ends were cut back, 11 bases at V and 5 bases at J, with 21 bases in the middle. This CDR3 is CASSSAGAWETQYF. As DNA, the CDR3 is TGTGCCTCCTCTTCGGCGGGGGCTTGGGAGACCCAGTACTTC.

This clonotype was observed a few times. The rearrangement joins TRBV7-7 to TRBJ2-5, with 7 bases that match TRBD2. Trimming cost V 1 base and J 2 bases; bases outside gene matches: 4. The CDR3 runs to 15 residues. In germline, CDR1 is SSHAT, CDR2 FNYEAQ (reference sequence). The CDR3 DNA is TGTGCCAGCAGCTTAGTGGCTAGCGGACAAGAGACCCAGTACTTC. Translated: CASSLVASGQETQYF.

This clonotype has a handful of counts. Germline and junction disagree at one end, which may indicate a read error. The genes are TRBV27 and TRBJ2-5; 9 bases line up with TRBD1. The CDR3 runs 14 residues. Germline V gene sequence: CDR1 MNHEY, CDR2 SMNVEV (reference sequence). CDR3 DNA: TGTGCCACCAGTGATGGGACAGGGATCGAGACCCAGTACTTC. Residues: CATSDGTGIETQYF.

Concerning this clonotype itself: One end of the junction varies from germline; a read error may be responsible. The CDR3 here is CASSEAIGEGYGYTF. As DNA, the CDR3 is TGTGCCAGCAGTGAAGCGATAGGGGAGGGCTATGGCTACACCTTC. The gene calls are TRBV10-3 and TRBJ1-2; D possibly corresponds to TRBD1 (5 bases). The CDR3 sequence is 15 residues long. Looked up from germline, CDR1 is ENHRY and CDR2 is SYGVKD.

In this sample, this clonotype turned up once. The genes are TRBV7-3 and TRBJ2-1; a possible D gene is TRBD2 (6 bases). CDR1 SGHTA and CDR2 FQGTGA come from the germline V gene. Trimming pared 7 bases from V and 6 bases from J, leaving 16 bases between. The CDR3 totals 14 residues. CDR3 loop: CASNLSGVGNEQFF. For the CDR3, the DNA is TGTGCCAGCAACCTCTCGGGAGTCGGCAATGAGCAGTTCTTC.

This clonotype was counted many times. V and J are TRBV4-3 and TRBJ1-2; no reliable D call. The V gene lost 3 bases and the J gene lost 4 bases, with 15 bases spanning the gap. The CDR3 length is 15 residues. CDR1 is LGHNA and CDR2 is YSLEER in the germline V gene. The DNA of the CDR3 is TGCGCCAGCAGCCATGGTGACATTGTAGCCTATGGCTACACCTTC. This gives the protein CASSHGDIVAYGYTF.

The chain recombines TRBV7-9 with TRBJ2-3; D perhaps matches TRBD2 (5 bases). From germline, CDR1 is SEHNR and CDR2 FQNEAQ (reference sequence). The CDR3 covers 13 residues. Trimming took off 5 bases at V and 1 base at J, with 7 bases between the two ends. CDR3 bases: TGTGCCAGCAGCGTCGGGGGCACAGATACGCAGTATTTT. This encodes CASSVGGTDTQYF.

V is TRBV5-6 and J is TRBJ1-6, with a possible D match to TRBD1 (6 bases). Germline CDR1 and CDR2: SGHDT and YYEEEE. The CDR3 runs 16 residues. Trimming shortened V by 0 bases and J by 6 bases, and 13 bases separated the two germline ends. The CDR3 DNA reads TGTGCCAGCAGCTTGGGGGGGCACGGGCTTAATTCACCCCTCCACTTT. It encodes CASSLGGHGLNSPLHF.